The present T cell receptor beta chain was sequenced within a study of T-cell reconstitution after alpha-beta-depleted transplantation in children. For TCRbeta, the library was prepared with unique molecular identifiers. In TCRdb, the PCR reads were re-called with MiXCR into one record per CDR3 protein. The sample includes roughly 500,000 distinct CDR3 sequences, approximately 16% of them seen just once. The germline V gene encodes CDR1 MNHEY and CDR2 SVGAGI. The CDR3 is 17 residues long. The V segment lost 2 bases and the J segment 2 bases; nucleotides outside the gene matches: 8. This clonotype was detected a few times.

The chain recombines TRBV6-5 with TRBJ2-2; 7 bases fit TRBD1. The TCR comes from a human donor who donated a stem cell graft to a child with acute lymphoblastic leukemia. The source material was PBMCs from the stem cell graft donor, sampled from the stem cell graft. CDR3 nucleotide sequence: TGTGCCAGCAGTTACGCCGCCGGGACAGCAAACACCGGGGAGCTGTTTTTT. As protein: CASSYAAGTANTGELFF.